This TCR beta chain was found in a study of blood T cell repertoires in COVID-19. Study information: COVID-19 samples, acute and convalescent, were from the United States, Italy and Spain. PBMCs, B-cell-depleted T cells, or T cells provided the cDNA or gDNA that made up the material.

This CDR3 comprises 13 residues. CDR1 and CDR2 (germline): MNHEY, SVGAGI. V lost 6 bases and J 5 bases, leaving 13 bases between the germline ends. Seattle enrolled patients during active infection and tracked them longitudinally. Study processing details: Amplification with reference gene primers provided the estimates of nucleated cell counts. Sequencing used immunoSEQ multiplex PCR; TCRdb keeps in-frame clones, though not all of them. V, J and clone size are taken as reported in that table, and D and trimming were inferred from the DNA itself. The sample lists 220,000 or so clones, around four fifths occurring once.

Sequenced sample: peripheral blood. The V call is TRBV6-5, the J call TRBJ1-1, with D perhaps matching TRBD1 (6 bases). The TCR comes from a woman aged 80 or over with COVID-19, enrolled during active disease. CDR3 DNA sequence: TGTGCCAGCAGACCACAGGGTTTTACTGAAGCTTTCTTT. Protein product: CASRPQGFTEAFF.